This TCR beta chain was identified in a study of spatial heterogeneity in lung cancer. General observations from the study: Blood contained ubiquitous expanded tumor TCRs more at resection than at follow-up.

Germline values: CDR1 SGHAT, CDR2 FQNNGV. This CDR3 has 14 residues. V lost 5 bases to trimming and J lost 10 bases; unmatched junction nucleotides: 7. A unique molecular identifier was attached to every TCR cDNA molecule. In TCRdb, the 5' RACE reads were re-called with MiXCR into one record per CDR3 protein. The sample includes about 38,000 distinct CDR3 sequences, 7.5% seen only once; the top ten take 25% to 35%. The time point is: sample taken at primary tumor resection. Tumor, nontumor lung or frozen PBMC supplied whole RNA that was sequenced unsorted. This clonotype was observed many times. Its target is not known.

V is TRBV11-2 and J is TRBJ2-1, with 11 bases aligning to TRBD1. The specimen was PBMCs, collected at surgery. This TCR came from a male donor with early-stage non-small cell lung cancer. CDR3 in amino acids: CASSLGQGVEEQFF. CDR3 DNA sequence: TGTGCCAGCAGCCTGGGACAGGGGGTTGAGGAGCAGTTCTTC.